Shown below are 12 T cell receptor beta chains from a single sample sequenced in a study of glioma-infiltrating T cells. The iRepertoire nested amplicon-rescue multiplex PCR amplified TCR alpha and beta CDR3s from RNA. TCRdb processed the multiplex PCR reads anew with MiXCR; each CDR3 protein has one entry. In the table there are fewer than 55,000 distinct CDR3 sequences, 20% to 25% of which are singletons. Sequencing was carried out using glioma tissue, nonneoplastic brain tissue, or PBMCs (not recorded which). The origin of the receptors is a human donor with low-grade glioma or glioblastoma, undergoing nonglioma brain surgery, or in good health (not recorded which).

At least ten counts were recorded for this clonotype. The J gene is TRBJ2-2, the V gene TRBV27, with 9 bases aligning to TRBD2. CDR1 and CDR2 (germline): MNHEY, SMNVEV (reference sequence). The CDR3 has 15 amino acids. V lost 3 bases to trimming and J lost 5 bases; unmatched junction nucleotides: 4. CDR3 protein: CASSLEAGGTGELFF. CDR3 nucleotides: TGTGCCAGCAGTTTGGAGGCGGGAGGGACCGGGGAGCTGTTTTTT.

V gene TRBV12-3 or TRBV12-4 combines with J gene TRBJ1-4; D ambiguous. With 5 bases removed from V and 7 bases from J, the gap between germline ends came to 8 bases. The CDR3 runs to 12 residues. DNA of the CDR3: TGTGCCAGCAGTACCTTGGGTGAAAAACTGTTTTTT. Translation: CASSTLGEKLFF.

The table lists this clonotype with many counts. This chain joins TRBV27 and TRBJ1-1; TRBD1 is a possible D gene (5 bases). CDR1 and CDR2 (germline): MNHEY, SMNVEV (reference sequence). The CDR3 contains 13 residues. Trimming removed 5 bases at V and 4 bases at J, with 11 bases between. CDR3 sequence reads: CASSAGWGTEAFF. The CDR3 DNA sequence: TGTGCCAGCAGTGCAGGGTGGGGCACTGAAGCTTTCTTT.

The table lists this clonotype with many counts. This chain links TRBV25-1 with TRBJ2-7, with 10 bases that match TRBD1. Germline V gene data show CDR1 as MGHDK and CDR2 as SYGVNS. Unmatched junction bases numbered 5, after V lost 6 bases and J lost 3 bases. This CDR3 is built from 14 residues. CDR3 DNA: TGTGCCAGCAGCGGCTGGGACAGGGGCTACGAGCAGTACTTC. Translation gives CASSGWDRGYEQYF.

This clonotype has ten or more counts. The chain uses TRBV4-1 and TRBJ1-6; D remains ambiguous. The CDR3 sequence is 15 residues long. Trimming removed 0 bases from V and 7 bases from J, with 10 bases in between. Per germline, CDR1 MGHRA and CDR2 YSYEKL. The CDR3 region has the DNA TGCGCCAGCAGCCAAGATTATCTAAAGAATTCACCCCTCCACTTT. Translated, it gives CASSQDYLKNSPLHF.

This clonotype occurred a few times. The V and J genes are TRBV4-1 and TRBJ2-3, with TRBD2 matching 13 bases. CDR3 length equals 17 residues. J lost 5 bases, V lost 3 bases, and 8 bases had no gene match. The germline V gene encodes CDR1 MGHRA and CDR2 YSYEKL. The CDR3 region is CASSQSLAGGPRDTQYF. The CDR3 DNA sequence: TGCGCCAGCAGCCAGTCACTAGCGGGAGGGCCGAGAGATACGCAGTATTTT.

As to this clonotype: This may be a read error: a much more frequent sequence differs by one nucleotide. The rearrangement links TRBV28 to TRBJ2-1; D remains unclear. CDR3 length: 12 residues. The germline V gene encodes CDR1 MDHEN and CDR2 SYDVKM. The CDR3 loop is CSSSLQGNEQFF. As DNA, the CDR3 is TGTTCCAGCAGTTTACAAGGCAATGAGCAGTTCTTC.

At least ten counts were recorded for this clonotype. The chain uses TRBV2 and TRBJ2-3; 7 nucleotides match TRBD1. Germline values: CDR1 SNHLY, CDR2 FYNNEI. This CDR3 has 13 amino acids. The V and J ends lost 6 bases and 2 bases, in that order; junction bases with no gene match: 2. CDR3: CASRGQLTDTQYF. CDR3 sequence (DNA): TGTGCCAGCAGGGGACAGCTCACAGATACGCAGTATTTT.

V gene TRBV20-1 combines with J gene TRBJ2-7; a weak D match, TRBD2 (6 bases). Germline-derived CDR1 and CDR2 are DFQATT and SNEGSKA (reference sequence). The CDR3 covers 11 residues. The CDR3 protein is CSAFRDFEKYV. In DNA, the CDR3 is TGCAGTGCATTCCGGGACTTCGAGAAGTACGTC.

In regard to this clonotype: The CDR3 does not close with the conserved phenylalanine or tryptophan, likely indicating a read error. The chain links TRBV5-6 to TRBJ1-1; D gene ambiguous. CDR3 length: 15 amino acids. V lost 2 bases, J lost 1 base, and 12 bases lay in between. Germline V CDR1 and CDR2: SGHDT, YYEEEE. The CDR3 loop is CASSLLGKQNTEAFS. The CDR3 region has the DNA TGTGCCAGCAGCTTATTGGGGAAGCAGAACACTGAAGCTTTCTCT.

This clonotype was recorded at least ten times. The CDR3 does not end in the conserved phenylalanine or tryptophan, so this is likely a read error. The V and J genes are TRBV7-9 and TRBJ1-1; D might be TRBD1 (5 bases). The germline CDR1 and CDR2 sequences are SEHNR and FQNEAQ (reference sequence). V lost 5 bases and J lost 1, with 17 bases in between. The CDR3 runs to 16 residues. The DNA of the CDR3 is TGTGCCAGCAGCCCGTCGCTTCGGACAAAGAACACTGAAGCTTTCCTT. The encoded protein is CASSPSLRTKNTEAFL.

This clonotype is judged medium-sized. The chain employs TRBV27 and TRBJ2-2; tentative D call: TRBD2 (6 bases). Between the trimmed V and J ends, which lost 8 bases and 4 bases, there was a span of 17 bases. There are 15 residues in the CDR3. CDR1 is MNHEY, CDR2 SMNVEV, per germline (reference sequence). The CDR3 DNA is TGTGCCAGCTCTGGGGGGATAACCTTCACCGGGGAGCTGTTTTTT. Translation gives CASSGGITFTGELFF.